This T cell receptor (beta chain) comes out of a study of blood T cell repertoires in COVID-19. At the level of the study: Acute and convalescent COVID-19 specimens originated in the United States, Italy and Spain. The analysed material was cDNA or gDNA that came from T cells, B-cell-depleted T cells, or PBMCs.

V was clipped by 4 bases and J by 0 bases, with 13 bases between them. There are 15 residues in the CDR3. Germline values: CDR1 SGHNT, CDR2 YYREEE (reference sequence). Original processing methods: Reference gene primer amplification yielded estimated nucleated cell counts. The assay was immunoSEQ multiplex PCR, and TCRdb's table has in-frame clones only and misses some. V, J and clone size are those of that table, while D and trimming were read from the DNA. The sample contains under 350,000 clones, more than 85% of which appear only once. The sequenced sample was peripheral blood. This rearrangement joins TRBV5-4 to TRBJ1-1; D unclear. The sequence came from a man aged 18-30 years with active or convalescent COVID-19. In nucleotides, the CDR3 is TGTGCCAGCAGCCTCACTTCATATGTGAACACTGAAGCTTTCTTT. Its protein product is CASSLTSYVNTEAFF.